This T cell receptor (beta chain) was obtained from a study of metastatic and nonmetastatic thyroid tumors. Study-level findings and limits: Within blood and tumor, benign nodules reportedly had significantly lower TCR beta diversity than malignant thyroid tumors did.

Until they underwent thyroid surgery, no patient had received any treatment. At least ten counts were recorded for this clone. Antigen: not known. This CDR3 has 13 residues. Trimming shortened V by 7 bases and J by 0 bases, and 8 bases separated the two germline ends. Germline CDR1 is SEHNR and CDR2 is FQNEAQ (reference sequence). In the original processing: Across clinicopathological groups, CDR3 differences served as the basis for building a distant-metastasis classifier for papillary thyroid cancer. MiXCR re-clonotyped the PCR reads for TCRdb. None of the V and J calls come from the authors' own analysis; TCRdb made them. The repertoire holds tens of thousands of clones, roughly 13% seen once, with about 11% in the top ten.

Source material: blood. The rearrangement uses TRBV7-9 and TRBJ2-3; D uncertain. The sequence came from a female donor with papillary thyroid cancer or a benign thyroid nodule (not recorded which). Some clones in this sample may be carry-over from other donors' samples. This CDR3 is CASTALSTDTQYF. The CDR3 DNA reads TGTGCCAGCACCGCCCTAAGCACAGATACGCAGTATTTT.